This T cell receptor (beta chain) originates from a study of graft-versus-host responses after intestinal transplantation. Looking at the study overall: Anti-thymocyte globulin induction preceded around 3 years of tacrolimus and steroid maintenance in all recipients. Study-level findings and limits: Detected in recipient marrow were GvH clones, some of which were first observed in ileum or blood.

After transplant, marrow was aspirated from the posterior iliac crest or elsewhere. Turning to this clone: The antigen remains unidentified.

V was trimmed by 6 bases and J by 6 bases, leaving 3 bases between them. Per the germline V gene, CDR1 is LNHDA and CDR2 is SQIVND (reference sequence). The CDR3 runs to 10 residues. The method was immunoSEQ multiplex PCR; TCRdb's version includes in-frame clones alone and lacks a portion of them. Among around 16,000 clones listed, around 87% were seen once. The receptor comes from a human patient who received an intestinal transplant, so some T cells may come from the graft donor. Here the sequenced sample was bone marrow, taken approximately 120 days after intestinal transplantation. This sequence joins TRBV19 and TRBJ1-3; D uncertain. The CDR3 reads CASRLNTIYF. CDR3 nucleotides: TGTGCCAGTAGGCTAAACACCATATATTTT.